These 28 T cell receptor beta chains came from one sample sequenced in a study of blood T cell repertoires in COVID-19. The data were produced by immunoSEQ multiplex PCR, yet TCRdb's version contains in-frame clones alone and is incomplete. The sample contains about 340,000 clones, approximately 89% of which appear only once. The sequencing sample was made of peripheral blood. These receptors originate from a woman aged 18-35 years who had recovered from COVID-19.

CDR3 in DNA: TGTGCCAGCAGATCACTAGCGGGACGAAATGAGGAAGAGACCCAGTACTTC. Translating gives CASRSLAGRNEEETQYF. V usage is TRBV27 and J usage is TRBJ2-5, with 10 bases lining up with TRBD2. Germline V gene lookup returns CDR1 MNHEY and CDR2 SMNVEV (reference sequence). With 6 bases clipped from V and 3 bases from J, the junction kept 13 bases outside the gene matches. This CDR3 is 17 amino acids long.

V is TRBV27 and J is TRBJ1-1, with a tentative D call TRBD1 (6 bases). Germline values: CDR1 MNHEY, CDR2 SMNVEV (reference sequence). This CDR3 region has 15 residues. Trimming took off 5 bases at V and 11 bases at J, with 24 bases between the two ends. For the CDR3, the DNA is TGTGCCAGCAGTCCCTTAGTGGGGGCGCTGGTCCATGCTTTCTTT. The encoded protein is CASSPLVGALVHAFF.

This rearrangement joins TRBV5-4 to TRBJ2-3; 8 bases are shared with TRBD2. Germline trimming cut 4 bases from V and 5 bases from J; bases unmatched to any gene: 9. The germline gives CDR1 SGHNT, CDR2 YYREEE (reference sequence). The CDR3 is made up of 15 amino acids. The CDR3 loop reads CASSAIGLAGDTQYF. CDR3 coding DNA: TGTGCCAGCAGCGCCATAGGGCTAGCGGGAGATACGCAGTATTTT.

The chain couples TRBV15 to TRBJ2-2; D possibly corresponds to TRBD1 (5 bases). This CDR3 is 14 amino acids long. The germline V gene has CDR1 LNHNV and CDR2 YYDKDF (reference sequence). V was cut by 4 bases and J by 4 bases, with 10 bases left in between. This chain's CDR3 is CATSIQGSTGELFF. CDR3 sequence (DNA): TGTGCCACCAGCATTCAGGGATCCACCGGGGAGCTGTTTTTT.

The chain couples TRBV5-1 to TRBJ2-1, with TRBD2 as a possible D gene (6 bases). The germline CDR1 and CDR2 sequences are SGHRS and YFSETQ. Trimming removed 4 bases at V and 0 bases at J, with 23 bases between. The CDR3 sequence is 19 residues long. The CDR3 DNA reads TGCGCCAGCAGCCCAAAATGGAGGGAGGCCTTAAGCTCCTACAATGAGCAGTTCTTC. Protein product: CASSPKWREALSSYNEQFF.

The CDR3 DNA is TGTGCCAGCAGCTTGCGGGTGAACACTGAAGCTTTCTTT. Translated: CASSLRVNTEAFF. The chain links TRBV11-2 to TRBJ1-1; D is ambiguous. Trimming stripped 3 bases from V and 0 bases from J, with 5 bases between. Germline CDR1 is SGHAT and CDR2 is FQNNGV. The length of the CDR3 is 13 residues.

The V call is TRBV15, the J call TRBJ2-2; D uncertain. Trimming pared 4 bases from V and 0 bases from J, leaving 9 bases between. The CDR3 is made up of 15 amino acids. Looked up from germline, CDR1 is LNHNV and CDR2 is YYDKDF (reference sequence). The CDR3: CATSTQTPNTGELFF. The CDR3 DNA is TGTGCCACCAGCACTCAGACACCGAACACCGGGGAGCTGTTTTTT.

The CDR3 loop reads CASSSWSSGNNEQFF. The CDR3 region has the DNA TGTGCCAGCAGTTCTTGGTCTAGCGGGAACAATGAGCAGTTCTTC. The chain combines TRBV6-5 with TRBJ2-1; 9 nucleotides match TRBD2. V lost 4 bases, J lost 5 bases, and 6 bases stayed unmatched. From germline, CDR1 is MNHEY and CDR2 SVGAGI. This CDR3 spans 15 amino acids.

This chain links TRBV29-1 with TRBJ2-1; the match to TRBD2 covers 10 bases. J gave up 8 bases and V 7 bases, and 11 bases lay outside the gene matches. This CDR3 comprises 14 residues. Germline loops: CDR1 SQVTM, CDR2 ANQGSEA. CDR3: CSAMESGRVYEQFF. The CDR3 DNA is TGCAGCGCGATGGAAAGCGGGAGGGTCTATGAGCAGTTCTTC.

The V and J genes are TRBV24-1 and TRBJ2-1, with 12 bases lining up with TRBD2. The V and J ends lost 3 bases and 4 bases, in that order; junction bases with no gene match: 6. CDR1 and CDR2 (germline): KGHDR, SFDVKD. This CDR3 region has 17 residues. The CDR3 nucleotides are TGTGCCACCAGTGATCCGGGGACTAGCGGGCCGTACAATGAGCAGTTCTTC. Translation gives CATSDPGTSGPYNEQFF.

The chain recombines TRBV30 with TRBJ1-6, with D hard to call. CDR1 GTSNPN and CDR2 SVGIG come from the germline V gene (reference sequence). The CDR3 is made up of 13 amino acids. V lost 2 bases and J 4 bases, leaving 6 bases between the germline ends. CDR3 nucleotides: TGTGCCTGGAGTCGACAATATAATTCACCCCTCCACTTT. Protein: CAWSRQYNSPLHF.

The rearrangement joins TRBV5-4 to TRBJ2-1, with 11 bases lining up with TRBD2. The germline V gene encodes CDR1 SGHNT and CDR2 YYREEE (reference sequence). V trimming: 2 bases; J trimming: 5 bases; junction bases outside the gene matches: 6. The CDR3 totals 16 residues. The CDR3 spells CASSLVGTSGDNEQFF. The DNA for the CDR3 is TGTGCCAGCAGCTTAGTGGGGACTAGCGGAGACAATGAGCAGTTCTTC.

The rearrangement uses TRBV15 and TRBJ2-1; D is undetermined. Germline CDR1 and CDR2: LNHNV and YYDKDF (reference sequence). Trimming stripped 0 bases from V and 6 bases from J, with 6 bases between. This CDR3 region has 13 residues. The CDR3 here is CATSRERGNEQFF. In nucleotides, the CDR3 is TGTGCCACCAGCAGAGAGCGAGGCAATGAGCAGTTCTTC.

Points on this clone: Other nucleotide sequences in the sample specify the same CDR3. The chain employs TRBV10-1 and TRBJ2-1, with D maybe TRBD2 (7 bases). Germline CDR1 and CDR2: WNHNN and SYGVQD (reference sequence). V dropped 3 bases and J dropped 1 base, with 13 bases sitting between them. The CDR3 has 16 amino acids. The CDR3 coding sequence is TGCGCCAGCAGTGAATCTAGGGGGGGATCCTACAATGAGCAGTTCTTC. Its translation: CASSESRGGSYNEQFF.

J is TRBJ2-1 and V is TRBV28; D is possibly TRBD1 (6 bases). Germline CDR1 reads MDHEN; CDR2 reads SYDVKM. This CDR3 has 12 residues. Trimming stripped 5 bases from V and 15 bases from J, with 17 bases between. The CDR3 DNA reads as TGTGCCAGCAGTATAACTTCGACAGGATTGTTCTTC. Protein: CASSITSTGLFF.

The chain employs TRBV5-1 and TRBJ2-3; TRBD2 aligns across 7 bases. The CDR3 has 13 amino acids. With V trimmed by 4 bases and J by 5 bases, 4 bases remained unmatched. Germline V gene lookup returns CDR1 SGHRS and CDR2 YFSETQ. In DNA form, the CDR3 reads TGCGCCAGCAGCCAAGGGACTATAGATACGCAGTATTTT. This sequence encodes CASSQGTIDTQYF.

Details on this clone: Other DNA sequences in the sample encode the same CDR3. V usage is TRBV9 and J usage is TRBJ2-5; tentatively, D is TRBD1 (6 bases). Germline values: CDR1 SGDLS, CDR2 YYNGEE. V lost 0 bases and J lost 2, with 8 bases in between. CDR3 length: 14 residues. CDR3 residues: CASSVGQGQETQYF. The DNA for the CDR3 is TGTGCCAGCAGCGTAGGGCAGGGGCAAGAGACCCAGTACTTC.

The chain recombines TRBV30 with TRBJ1-6; D gene ambiguous. V shed 4 bases and J shed 6 bases, with 13 bases lying between them. The CDR3 has 14 amino acids. CDR1 and CDR2 (germline): GTSNPN, SVGIG (reference sequence). DNA for the CDR3: TGTGCCTGGACAGTCAAGATTCCTAATTCACCCCTCCACTTT. Translation: CAWTVKIPNSPLHF. Full variable domain (outside the CDR3, taken from reference TRBV30 and TRBJ1-6): SQTIHQWPATLVQPVGSPLSLECTVEGTSNPNLYWYRQAAGRGLQLLFYSVGIGQISSEVPQNLSASRPQDRQFILSSKKLLLSDSGFYLCAWTVKIPNSPLHFGNGTRLTVT.

V gene TRBV2 combines with J gene TRBJ2-2; 9 bases are a match to TRBD1. CDR3 length: 15 amino acids. Germline CDR1 is SNHLY and CDR2 is FYNNEI. The trim removed 10 bases at V and 3 bases at J, leaving 9 bases unmatched. CDR3 amino acids: CATQAQGAYTGELFF. CDR3 bases: TGTGCCACCCAGGCACAGGGGGCTTACACCGGGGAGCTGTTTTTT.

The rearrangement links TRBV6-5 to TRBJ1-6, with a weak D call TRBD1 (5 bases). CDR3 length: 15 amino acids. Germline CDR1 and CDR2: MNHEY and SVGAGI. Trimming took 0 bases from V and 9 from J, leaving 12 bases between them. CDR3: CASSYSGQGGSPLHF. In DNA, the CDR3 is TGTGCCAGCAGTTACTCGGGGCAGGGCGGTTCACCCCTCCACTTT.

The chain has TRBV29-1 and TRBJ2-3; D not certain. The germline V gene has CDR1 SQVTM and CDR2 ANQGSEA. The CDR3 runs to 11 residues. V lost 4 bases and J lost 4, with 6 bases in between. CDR3 in amino acids: CSVALPDTQYF. DNA for the CDR3: TGCAGCGTTGCCCTTCCAGATACGCAGTATTTT.

The chain carries TRBV10-2 and TRBJ2-1; D is perhaps TRBD2 (6 bases). The germline gives CDR1 WSHSY, CDR2 SAAADI. The V end lost 6 bases, the J end lost 5 bases, and 11 bases lay between the germline ends. The CDR3 is made up of 13 amino acids. The CDR3 DNA reads as TGCGCCAGCAGCCCGGGACTTCACAATGAGCAGTTCTTC. Translated: CASSPGLHNEQFF.

The chain couples TRBV11-3 to TRBJ2-1; D unresolved. CDR1 and CDR2 (germline): SGHNT, YENEEA. The CDR3 totals 15 residues. Trimming cost V 4 bases and J 0 bases, with 10 bases left between them. The CDR3 DNA reads TGTGCCAGCAGCTCACTATCCGGCTCCTACAATGAGCAGTTCTTC. This encodes CASSSLSGSYNEQFF.

This clone has just one count. This chain's CDR3 is CASLQSSGNTIYF. The DNA for the CDR3 is TGTGCCAGCTTACAAAGCTCTGGAAACACCATATATTTT. The rearrangement joins TRBV18 to TRBJ1-3, with D unclear. The CDR3 extends over 13 amino acids. Germline loops: CDR1 KGHSH, CDR2 LQKENI. V lost 7 bases, J lost 0 bases, and 7 bases lay in between.

The chain couples TRBV7-9 to TRBJ2-1, with TRBD2 as a possible D gene (5 bases). Trimming removed 7 bases at V and 2 bases at J, with 15 bases between. The germline CDR1 and CDR2 sequences are SEHNR and FQNEAQ (reference sequence). This CDR3 spans 15 amino acids. CDR3 nucleotide sequence: TGTGCCAGCACCCATGGGAGCGGAGCCTACAATGAGCAGTTCTTC. This codes for CASTHGSGAYNEQFF. Variable domain in full (rest from reference TRBV7-9 and TRBJ2-1): DTGVSQNPRHKITKRGQNVTFRCDPISEHNRLYWYRQTLGQGPEFLTYFQNEAQLEKSRLLSDRFSAERPKGSFSTLEIQRTEQGDSAMYLCASTHGSGAYNEQFFGPGTRLTVL.

This sequence joins TRBV9 and TRBJ2-1, with 9 positions matching TRBD1. Germline trimming cut 0 bases from V and 7 bases from J; bases unmatched to any gene: 11. Germline lookup yields CDR1 SGDLS and CDR2 YYNGEE. The CDR3 consists of 17 residues. The chain's CDR3 is CASSVGGTGFPSNEQFF. Here the CDR3 DNA reads TGTGCCAGCAGCGTAGGGGGGACAGGGTTTCCTAGTAATGAGCAGTTCTTC.

The V gene is TRBV18, the J gene TRBJ1-2; D gene ambiguous. This CDR3 contains 15 residues. The ends were cut back, 7 bases at V and 7 bases at J, with 22 bases in the middle. The germline V gene encodes CDR1 KGHSH and CDR2 LQKENI. CDR3 nucleotides: TGTGCCAGCTTCACGACCAAGAGGAACTCGTCTGGCTACACCTTC. Protein product: CASFTTKRNSSGYTF.

The chain is built from TRBV5-1 and TRBJ1-2; D is unresolved. The CDR3 length is 15 residues. The V end was cut by 0 bases, the J end by 0 bases, with 9 bases between. CDR1 is SGHRS and CDR2 is YFSETQ in the germline V gene. This chain's CDR3 is CASSLVAASNYGYTF. The CDR3 bases are TGCGCCAGCAGCTTGGTAGCAGCCTCTAACTATGGCTACACCTTC. The entire variable domain, with the rest obtained from reference TRBV5-1 and TRBJ1-2, is as follows: KAGVTQTPRYLIKTRGQQVTLSCSPISGHRSVSWYQQTPGQGLQFLFEYFSETQRNKGNFPGRFSGRQFSNSRSEMNVSTLELGDSALYLCASSLVAASNYGYTFGSGTRLTVV.